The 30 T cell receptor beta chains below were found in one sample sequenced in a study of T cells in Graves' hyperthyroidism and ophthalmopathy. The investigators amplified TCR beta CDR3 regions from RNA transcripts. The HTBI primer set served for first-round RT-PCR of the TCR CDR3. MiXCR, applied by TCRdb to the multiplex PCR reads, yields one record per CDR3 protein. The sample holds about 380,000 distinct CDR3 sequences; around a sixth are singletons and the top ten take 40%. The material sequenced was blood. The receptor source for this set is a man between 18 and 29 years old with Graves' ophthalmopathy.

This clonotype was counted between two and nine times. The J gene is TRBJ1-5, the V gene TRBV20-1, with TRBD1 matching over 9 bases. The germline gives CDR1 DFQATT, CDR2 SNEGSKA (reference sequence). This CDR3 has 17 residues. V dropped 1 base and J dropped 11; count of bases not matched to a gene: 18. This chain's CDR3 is CSARVLDRGLGPEAQHF. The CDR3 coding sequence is TGCAGTGCTAGAGTGCTGGACAGGGGTTTGGGTCCCGAGGCCCAGCATTTT.

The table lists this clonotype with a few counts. The CDR3 coding sequence is TGTGCCAGCAGCTTAGCTAGCGGGGGTAGTGTGAGGTACATTCAGTACTTC. Residues: CASSLASGGSVRYIQYF. The chain recombines TRBV7-8 with TRBJ2-4, with TRBD2 matching 9 bases. Germline V gene data show CDR1 as SGHVS and CDR2 as FQNEAQ. The CDR3 sequence is 17 residues long. V dropped 0 bases and J dropped 8; count of bases not matched to a gene: 11. The full variable domain, its missing parts supplied by reference TRBV7-8 and TRBJ2-4, is GAGVSQSPRYKVAKRGQDVALRCDPISGHVSLFWYQQALGQGPEFLTYFQNEAQLDKSGLPSDRFFAERPEGSVSTLKIQRTQQEDSAVYLCASSLASGGSVRYIQYFGAGTRLSVL.

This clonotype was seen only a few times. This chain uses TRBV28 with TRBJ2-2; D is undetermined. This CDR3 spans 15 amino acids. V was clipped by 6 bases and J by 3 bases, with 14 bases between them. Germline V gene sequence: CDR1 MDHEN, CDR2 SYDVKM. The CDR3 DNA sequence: TGTGCCAGCAGCTCCATTGGGGTGGACACCGGGGAGCTGTTTTTT. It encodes CASSSIGVDTGELFF.

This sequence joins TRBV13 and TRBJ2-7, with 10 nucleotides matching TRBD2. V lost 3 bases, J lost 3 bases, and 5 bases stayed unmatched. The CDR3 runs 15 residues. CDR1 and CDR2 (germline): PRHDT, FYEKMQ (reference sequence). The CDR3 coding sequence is TGTGCCAGCAGCTTTCAGCGGGGGGGAGTCTACGAGCAGTACTTC. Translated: CASSFQRGGVYEQYF.

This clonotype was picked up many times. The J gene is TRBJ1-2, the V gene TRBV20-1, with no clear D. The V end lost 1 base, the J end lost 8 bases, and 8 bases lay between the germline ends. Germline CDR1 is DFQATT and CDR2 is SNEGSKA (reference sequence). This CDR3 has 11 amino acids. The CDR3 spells CSARVVRGYTF. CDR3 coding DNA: TGCAGTGCTAGAGTAGTTCGGGGCTACACCTTC.

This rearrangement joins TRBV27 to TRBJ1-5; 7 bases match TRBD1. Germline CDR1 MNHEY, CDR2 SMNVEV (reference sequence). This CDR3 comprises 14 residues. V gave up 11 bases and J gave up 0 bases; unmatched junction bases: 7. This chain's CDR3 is CAGEQGNSNQPQHF. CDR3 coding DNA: TGTGCCGGGGAACAGGGGAATAGCAATCAGCCCCAGCATTTT.

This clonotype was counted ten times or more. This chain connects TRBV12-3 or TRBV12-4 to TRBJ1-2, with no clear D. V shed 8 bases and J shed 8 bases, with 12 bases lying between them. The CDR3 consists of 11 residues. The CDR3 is CASWGEGGYTF. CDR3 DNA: TGTGCCAGCTGGGGAGAGGGAGGCTACACCTTC.

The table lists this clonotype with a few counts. This chain's CDR3 is CASAFRPGDTQYF. CDR3 coding DNA: TGTGCCAGTGCTTTCCGGCCCGGGGATACGCAGTATTTT. This sequence joins TRBV19 and TRBJ2-3; the D is unclear. This CDR3 has 13 amino acids. With 8 bases removed from V and 6 bases from J, the gap between germline ends came to 15 bases. Germline loops: CDR1 LNHDA, CDR2 SQIVND (reference sequence).

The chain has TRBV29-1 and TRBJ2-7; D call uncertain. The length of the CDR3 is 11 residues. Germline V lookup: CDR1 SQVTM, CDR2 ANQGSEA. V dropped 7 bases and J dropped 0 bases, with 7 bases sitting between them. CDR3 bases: TGCAGCGCCAGGATCTCCTACGAGCAGTACTTC. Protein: CSARISYEQYF.

The CDR3 is CASRGDRDRGLEAFF. The CDR3 DNA sequence: TGTGCCAGCAGGGGCGATCGGGACAGGGGGCTTGAAGCTTTCTTT. The chain has TRBV2 and TRBJ1-1; 12 nucleotides match TRBD1. The CDR3 spans 15 residues. Germline V gene lookup returns CDR1 SNHLY and CDR2 FYNNEI. V lost 6 bases, J lost 7 bases, and 9 bases stayed unmatched. Variable domain in full (rest from reference TRBV2 and TRBJ1-1): EPEVTQTPSHQVTQMGQEVILRCVPISNHLYFYWYRQILGQKVEFLVSFYNNEISEKSEIFDDQFSVERPDGSNFTLKIRSTKLEDSAMYFCASRGDRDRGLEAFFGQGTRLTVV.

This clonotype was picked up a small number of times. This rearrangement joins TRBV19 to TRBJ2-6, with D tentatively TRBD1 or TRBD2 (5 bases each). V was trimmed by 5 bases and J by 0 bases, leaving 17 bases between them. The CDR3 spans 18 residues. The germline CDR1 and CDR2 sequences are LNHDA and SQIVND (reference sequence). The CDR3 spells CASSLGVYSVSGANVLTF. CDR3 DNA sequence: TGTGCCAGTAGTTTGGGGGTTTACAGTGTCTCTGGGGCCAACGTCCTGACTTTC.

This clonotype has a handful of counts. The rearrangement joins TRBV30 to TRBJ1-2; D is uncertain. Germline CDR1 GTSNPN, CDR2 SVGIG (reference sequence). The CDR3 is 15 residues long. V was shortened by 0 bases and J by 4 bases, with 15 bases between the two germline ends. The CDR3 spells CAWSVPKDGTYGYTF. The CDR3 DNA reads TGTGCCTGGAGTGTACCTAAGGACGGAACCTATGGCTACACCTTC.

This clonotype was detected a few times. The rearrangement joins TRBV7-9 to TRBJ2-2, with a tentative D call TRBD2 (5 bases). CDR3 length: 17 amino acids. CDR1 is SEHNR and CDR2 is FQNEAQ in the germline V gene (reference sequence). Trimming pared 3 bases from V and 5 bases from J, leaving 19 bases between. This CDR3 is CASSFSPPPRGTGELFF. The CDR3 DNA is TGTGCCAGCAGCTTCTCTCCCCCCCCACGAGGGACCGGGGAGCTGTTTTTT.

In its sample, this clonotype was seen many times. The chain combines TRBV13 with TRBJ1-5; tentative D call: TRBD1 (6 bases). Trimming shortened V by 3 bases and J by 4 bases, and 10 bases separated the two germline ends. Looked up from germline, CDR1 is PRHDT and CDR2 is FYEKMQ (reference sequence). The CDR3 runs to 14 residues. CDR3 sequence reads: CASSFGGANQPQHF. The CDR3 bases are TGTGCCAGCAGCTTTGGGGGGGCGAATCAGCCCCAGCATTTT.

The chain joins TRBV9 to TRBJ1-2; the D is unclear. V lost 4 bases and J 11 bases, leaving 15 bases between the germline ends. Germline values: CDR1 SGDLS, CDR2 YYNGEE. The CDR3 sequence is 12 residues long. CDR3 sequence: CASSPLAGSYTF. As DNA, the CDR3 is TGTGCCAGCAGCCCATTGGCCGGCTCTTACACCTTC.

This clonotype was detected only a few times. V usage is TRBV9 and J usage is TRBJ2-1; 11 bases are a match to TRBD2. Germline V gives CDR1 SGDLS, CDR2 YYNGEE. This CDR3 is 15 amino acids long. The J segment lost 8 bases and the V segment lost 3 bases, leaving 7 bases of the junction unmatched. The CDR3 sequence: CASSALAGGGYEQFF. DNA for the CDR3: TGTGCCAGCAGCGCCCTAGCGGGGGGAGGCTATGAGCAGTTCTTC.

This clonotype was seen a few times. Here the CDR3 reads CASRARDQPQHF. In nucleotides, the CDR3 is TGTGCCAGCAGGGCTAGGGACCAGCCCCAGCATTTT. V and J are TRBV12-3 or TRBV12-4 and TRBJ1-5, with D possibly matching TRBD1 (5 bases). Trimming shortened V by 6 bases and J by 7 bases, and 10 bases separated the two germline ends. The CDR3 totals 12 residues.

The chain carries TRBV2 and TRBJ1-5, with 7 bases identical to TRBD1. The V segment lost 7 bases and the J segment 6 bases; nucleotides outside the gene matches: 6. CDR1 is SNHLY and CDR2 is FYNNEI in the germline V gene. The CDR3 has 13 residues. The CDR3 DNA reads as TGTGCCAGCACCACGACAGGGAGTCAGCCCCAGCATTTT. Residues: CASTTTGSQPQHF. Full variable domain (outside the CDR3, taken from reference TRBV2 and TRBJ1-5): EPEVTQTPSHQVTQMGQEVILRCVPISNHLYFYWYRQILGQKVEFLVSFYNNEISEKSEIFDDQFSVERPDGSNFTLKIRSTKLEDSAMYFCASTTTGSQPQHFGDGTRLSIL.

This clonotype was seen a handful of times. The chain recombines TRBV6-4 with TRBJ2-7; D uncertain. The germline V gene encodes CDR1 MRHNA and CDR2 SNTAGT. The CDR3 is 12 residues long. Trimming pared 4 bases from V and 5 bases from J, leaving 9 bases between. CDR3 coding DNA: TGTGCCAGCAGTGCCGCAGTGAACGAGCAGTACTTC. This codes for CASSAAVNEQYF.

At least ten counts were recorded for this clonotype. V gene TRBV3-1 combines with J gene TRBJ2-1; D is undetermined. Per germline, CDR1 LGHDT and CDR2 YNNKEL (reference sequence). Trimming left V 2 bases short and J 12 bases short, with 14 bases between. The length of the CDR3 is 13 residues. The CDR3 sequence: CASSQTLAPPQFF. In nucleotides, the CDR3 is TGTGCCAGCAGCCAAACCTTGGCTCCTCCGCAGTTCTTC.

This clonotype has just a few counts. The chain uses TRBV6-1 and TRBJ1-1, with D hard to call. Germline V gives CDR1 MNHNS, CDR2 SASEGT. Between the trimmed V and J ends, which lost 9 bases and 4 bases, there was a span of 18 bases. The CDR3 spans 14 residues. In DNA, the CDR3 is TGTGCCAGTTCTCCCCTGGACTCCCCCACTGAAGCTTTCTTT. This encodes CASSPLDSPTEAFF.

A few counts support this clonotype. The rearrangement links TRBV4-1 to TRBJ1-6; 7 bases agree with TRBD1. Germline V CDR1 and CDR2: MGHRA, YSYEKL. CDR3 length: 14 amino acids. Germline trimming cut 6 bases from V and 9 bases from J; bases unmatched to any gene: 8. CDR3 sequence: CASRPGGLGSPLHF. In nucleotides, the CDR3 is TGCGCCAGCAGGCCAGGGGGTTTGGGTTCACCCCTCCACTTT.

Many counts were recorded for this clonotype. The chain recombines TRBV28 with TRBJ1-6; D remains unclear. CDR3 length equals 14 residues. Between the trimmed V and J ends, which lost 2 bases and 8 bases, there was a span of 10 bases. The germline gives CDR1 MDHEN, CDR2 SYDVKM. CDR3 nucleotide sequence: TGTGCCAGCAGTTTAAGGCGTGCTGATTCACCCCTCCACTTT. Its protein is CASSLRRADSPLHF.

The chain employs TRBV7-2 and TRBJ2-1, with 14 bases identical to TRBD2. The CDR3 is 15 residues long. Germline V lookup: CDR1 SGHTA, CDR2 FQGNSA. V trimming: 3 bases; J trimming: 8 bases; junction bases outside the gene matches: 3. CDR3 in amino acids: CASSLGLAGVHEQFF. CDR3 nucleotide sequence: TGTGCCAGCAGCTTGGGACTAGCGGGAGTCCATGAGCAGTTCTTC.

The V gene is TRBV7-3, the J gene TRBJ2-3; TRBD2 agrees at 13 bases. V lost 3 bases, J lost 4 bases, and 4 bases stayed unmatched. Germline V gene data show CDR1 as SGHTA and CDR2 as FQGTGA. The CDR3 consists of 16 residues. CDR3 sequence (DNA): TGTGCCAGCAGCTTTATACTAGCGGGGGGGCCAGATACGCAGTATTTT. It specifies CASSFILAGGPDTQYF.

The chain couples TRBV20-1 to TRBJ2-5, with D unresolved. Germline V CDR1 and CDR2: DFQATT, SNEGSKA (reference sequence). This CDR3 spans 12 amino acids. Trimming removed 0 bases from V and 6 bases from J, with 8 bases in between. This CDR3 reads CSARDVGKTQYF. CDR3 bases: TGCAGTGCTAGAGATGTGGGGAAGACCCAGTACTTC.

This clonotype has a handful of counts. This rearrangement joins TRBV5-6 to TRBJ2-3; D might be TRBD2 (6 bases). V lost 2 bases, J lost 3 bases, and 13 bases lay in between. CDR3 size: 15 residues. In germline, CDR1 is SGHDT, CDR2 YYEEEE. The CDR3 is CASSLGGWTTDTQYF. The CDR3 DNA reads TGTGCCAGCAGCTTAGGAGGGTGGACAACAGATACGCAGTATTTT.

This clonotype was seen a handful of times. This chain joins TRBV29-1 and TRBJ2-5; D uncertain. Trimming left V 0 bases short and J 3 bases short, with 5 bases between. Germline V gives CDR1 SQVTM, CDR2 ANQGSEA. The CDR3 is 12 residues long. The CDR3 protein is CSVEEQEETQYF. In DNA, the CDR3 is TGCAGCGTTGAAGAGCAGGAAGAGACCCAGTACTTC. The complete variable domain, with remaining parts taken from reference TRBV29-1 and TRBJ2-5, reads SAVISQKPSRDICQRGTSLTIQCQVDSQVTMMFWYRQQPGQSLTLIATANQGSEATYESGFVIDKFPISRPNLTFSTLTVSNMSPEDSSIYLCSVEEQEETQYFGPGTRLLVL.

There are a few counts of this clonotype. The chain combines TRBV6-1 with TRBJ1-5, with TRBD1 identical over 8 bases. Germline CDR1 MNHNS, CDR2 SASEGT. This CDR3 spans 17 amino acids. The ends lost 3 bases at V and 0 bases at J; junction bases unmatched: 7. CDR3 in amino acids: CASSEDRVPYSNQPQHF. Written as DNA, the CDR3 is TGTGCCAGCAGTGAGGACAGGGTCCCGTATAGCAATCAGCCCCAGCATTTT.

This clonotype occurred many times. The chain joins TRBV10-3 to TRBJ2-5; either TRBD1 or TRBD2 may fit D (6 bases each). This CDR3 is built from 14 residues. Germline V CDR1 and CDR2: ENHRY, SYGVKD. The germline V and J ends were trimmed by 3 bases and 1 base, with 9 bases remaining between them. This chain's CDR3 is CAISERGAQETQYF. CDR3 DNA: TGTGCCATCAGTGAAAGGGGGGCCCAAGAGACCCAGTACTTC.